Below are 20 T cell receptor beta chains sequenced from a single sample in a study of blood T cell repertoires in COVID-19 (dated by TCRdb to the early 2020s). Libraries came from the immunoSEQ multiplex PCR assay. TCRdb re-hosts the immuneACCESS table, in-frame sequences only. Its copies lack some clones; in the studies checked, an unresolved V gene accounts for under half of them, and the cause for the rest is not known. The sample profile shows a few hundred thousand clones; roughly 88% of them were found once. The ten largest clones take up around 1.8% of the sample. The specimen was PBMCs or T cells enriched from blood (not recorded which). These receptors were collected from a woman aged 50 to 60 who had recovered from COVID-19.

The chain uses TRBV18 and TRBJ2-1; possible D gene TRBD2, 6 bases. The V and J ends lost 5 bases and 3 bases respectively, with 8 bases between them. Germline assignment: CDR1 KGHSH and CDR2 LQKENI. CDR3 length: 13 residues. CDR3 coding DNA: TGTGCCAGCTCAGGGACTCACTACAATGAGCAGTTCTTC. Amino acids: CASSGTHYNEQFF. Based on the CDR3 plus reference TRBV18 and TRBJ2-1, the full variable domain is NAGVMQNPRHLVRRRGQEARLRCSPMKGHSHVYWYRQLPEEGLKFMVYLQKENIIDESGMPKERFSAEFPKEGPSILRIQQVVRGDSAAYFCASSGTHYNEQFFGPGTRLTVL.

The V call is TRBV28, the J call TRBJ2-7; 8 bases align to TRBD1. The ends lost 3 bases at V and 6 bases at J; junction bases unmatched: 7. Germline V CDR1 and CDR2: MDHEN, SYDVKM. The CDR3 sequence is 14 residues long. Here the CDR3 reads CASSFSGQGPEQYF. In DNA, the CDR3 is TGTGCCAGCAGTTTCTCCGGACAGGGTCCCGAGCAGTACTTC.

This clone occurred a few times. The chain carries TRBV7-8 and TRBJ2-3; TRBD2 might be the D (6 bases). Per germline, CDR1 SGHVS and CDR2 FQNEAQ. There are 15 residues in the CDR3. V lost 5 bases to trimming and J lost 0 bases, with 12 bases between them. DNA for the CDR3: TGTGCCAGCAGCCTCGGACTAATTAGCACAGATACGCAGTATTTT. Its protein product is CASSLGLISTDTQYF.

The rearrangement links TRBV19 to TRBJ1-6; 7 nucleotides match TRBD1. From germline, CDR1 is LNHDA and CDR2 SQIVND (reference sequence). Trimming took 7 bases from V and 8 from J; bases not matched to a gene: 11. There are 15 residues in the CDR3. The chain's CDR3 is CASTVQGNFDSPLHF. DNA for the CDR3: TGTGCCAGTACCGTACAGGGGAATTTTGATTCACCCCTCCACTTT.

J is TRBJ1-4 and V is TRBV28, with 10 bases identical to TRBD1. V shed 4 bases and J 6 bases; nucleotides not matched to a gene: 8. CDR3 size: 16 residues. Germline CDR1 MDHEN, CDR2 SYDVKM. The CDR3 is CASSSPSGTGDEKLFF. In DNA, the CDR3 is TGTGCCAGCAGTTCGCCCTCCGGGACAGGGGATGAAAAACTGTTTTTT.

This clone was seen more than once but under ten times. This chain uses TRBV5-1 with TRBJ1-1, with D tentatively TRBD1 (6 bases). This CDR3 is built from 15 residues. Deletions cut 7 bases from V and 0 bases from J, with 16 bases between. Germline V gene data show CDR1 as SGHRS and CDR2 as YFSETQ. CDR3 DNA: TGCGCCAGCGCGCGGGCAGGGGAGTTGAACACTGAAGCTTTCTTT. Protein product: CASARAGELNTEAFF.

This clone has a handful of counts. J is TRBJ2-5 and V is TRBV3-1 (or the pseudogene TRBV3-2); 9 nucleotides line up with TRBD2. This CDR3 is 13 amino acids long. The germline V gene has CDR1 LGHDT and CDR2 YNNKEL (reference sequence). Trimming took 3 bases from V and 10 from J; bases not matched to a gene: 6. This CDR3 reads CASSQAGGLGQYF. As DNA, the CDR3 is TGTGCCAGCAGCCAGGCGGGAGGGCTGGGCCAGTACTTC.

V is TRBV12-3 or TRBV12-4 and J is TRBJ2-4, with TRBD2 identical over 9 bases. This CDR3 comprises 13 residues. Losses at the gene ends were 7 bases for V and 8 bases for J; bases not matched to a gene: 6. CDR3 in amino acids: CASTIAGVYIQYF. The DNA for the CDR3 is TGTGCCAGCACCATAGCGGGAGTGTACATTCAGTACTTC.

The chain couples TRBV28 to TRBJ2-3, with 11 bases matching TRBD2. This CDR3 has 16 residues. The germline V gene has CDR1 MDHEN and CDR2 SYDVKM. V dropped 2 bases and J dropped 5; count of bases not matched to a gene: 6. The chain's CDR3 is CASSLPLAGAIDTQYF. The CDR3 DNA sequence: TGTGCCAGCAGTTTACCACTAGCGGGAGCGATAGATACGCAGTATTTT.

CDR3 protein: CASRSRDTSGNTIYF. CDR3 sequence (DNA): TGTGCCAGTAGGTCCCGGGACACCTCTGGAAACACCATATATTTT. The rearrangement joins TRBV19 to TRBJ1-3; maybe TRBD1 (6 bases). The CDR3 loop spans 15 amino acids. Trimming left V 6 bases short and J 0 bases short, with 12 bases between. Germline CDR1 is LNHDA and CDR2 is SQIVND (reference sequence). Drawing the rest from reference TRBV19 and TRBJ1-3, the complete variable domain is DGGITQSPKYLFRKEGQNVTLSCEQNLNHDAMYWYRQDPGQGLRLIYYSQIVNDFQKGDIAEGYSVSREKKESFPLTVTSAQKNPTAFYLCASRSRDTSGNTIYFGEGSWLTVV.

The chain has TRBV11-2 and TRBJ2-5, with 11 positions matching TRBD2. The germline V gene encodes CDR1 SGHAT and CDR2 FQNNGV. This CDR3 region has 17 residues. V trimming: 2 bases; J trimming: 2 bases; junction bases outside the gene matches: 7. The CDR3 DNA is TGTGCCAGCAGCTTAAGACTAGCGGGAACTTCTCAAGAGACCCAGTACTTC. Protein product: CASSLRLAGTSQETQYF.

The gene calls are TRBV7-9 and TRBJ1-2; TRBD1 aligns across 7 bases. Germline lookup yields CDR1 SEHNR and CDR2 FQNEAQ (reference sequence). V was clipped by 5 bases and J by 7 bases; unmatched bases: 10. The CDR3 sequence is 14 residues long. The CDR3 reads CASSTGQAYFGYTF. As DNA, the CDR3 is TGTGCCAGCAGCACAGGACAGGCGTATTTTGGCTACACCTTC.

The rearrangement links TRBV5-1 to TRBJ1-2, with unresolved D. Per germline, CDR1 SGHRS and CDR2 YFSETQ. V was shortened by 0 bases and J by 0 bases, with 6 bases between the two germline ends. This CDR3 region has 14 residues. The CDR3 here is CASSLAGPNYGYTF. Written as DNA, the CDR3 is TGCGCCAGCAGCTTGGCCGGTCCTAACTATGGCTACACCTTC.

The table lists this clone with a count of one. The chain is built from TRBV5-1 and TRBJ1-4; D unresolved. There are 15 residues in the CDR3. Deletions cut 2 bases from V and 8 bases from J, with 16 bases between. Germline CDR1 reads SGHRS; CDR2 reads YFSETQ. The CDR3 DNA reads TGCGCCAGCAGCTTTGGGTTCCCCGAGGAGGAAAAACTGTTTTTT. Translation: CASSFGFPEEEKLFF.

This clone was counted once. The J gene is TRBJ2-7, the V gene TRBV6-5; 9 bases are shared with TRBD2. Trimming at V came to 11 bases and at J to 0 bases, leaving 5 bases not matched to a gene. Germline V gives CDR1 MNHEY, CDR2 SVGAGI. This CDR3 is built from 13 residues. CDR3 nucleotide sequence: TGTGCCGCTCGGACTAGCGCCTCCTACGAGCAGTACTTC. It specifies CAARTSASYEQYF.

This chain links TRBV28 with TRBJ1-6, with 7 bases aligning to TRBD1. V was pared by 5 bases and J by 10 bases, with 11 bases of the junction left unmatched. Per germline, CDR1 MDHEN and CDR2 SYDVKM. The CDR3 is 15 amino acids. The CDR3 DNA reads TGTGCCAGCAGTCCCAGAGACAGGGTACGGTCACCCCTCCACTTT. Translating it yields CASSPRDRVRSPLHF.

The chain employs TRBV28 and TRBJ2-7; 8 bases are shared with TRBD1. V gave up 6 bases and J gave up 12 bases; unmatched junction bases: 7. CDR1 and CDR2 from the germline V gene are MDHEN and SYDVKM. The CDR3 runs 11 residues. The CDR3 region has the DNA TGTGCCAGCAGCCCAGGGGGCCTTCGGTACTTC. Protein product: CASSPGGLRYF.

This sequence joins TRBV6-4 and TRBJ2-7; 7 bases match TRBD1. This CDR3 is built from 16 residues. V shed 2 bases and J 0 bases; nucleotides not matched to a gene: 7. Germline CDR1 MRHNA, CDR2 SNTAGT. The CDR3 sequence is CASSDGKGATSYEQYF. The DNA for the CDR3 is TGTGCCAGCAGTGACGGTAAGGGGGCCACCTCCTACGAGCAGTACTTC.

This clone was counted ten times or more. The chain couples TRBV5-4 to TRBJ1-6; 11 positions match TRBD1. J gave up 10 bases and V 4 bases, and 10 bases lay outside the gene matches. Germline V gene data show CDR1 as SGHNT and CDR2 as YYREEE (reference sequence). This CDR3 comprises 16 residues. CDR3 nucleotides: TGTGCCAGCAGCCCTGGACAGGGGGCTACCTTATCACCCCTCCACTTT. Amino acid sequence: CASSPGQGATLSPLHF.

This clone showed up just once. The CDR3 DNA sequence: TGTGCCAGCAGTTACTCACGAGTAAGCTCCTACAATGAGCAGTTCTTC. Amino acids: CASSYSRVSSYNEQFF. This chain connects TRBV6-5 to TRBJ2-1; no firm D call. Trimming cost V 0 bases and J 0 bases, with 9 bases left between them. This CDR3 is built from 16 residues. Germline V gene data show CDR1 as MNHEY and CDR2 as SVGAGI.